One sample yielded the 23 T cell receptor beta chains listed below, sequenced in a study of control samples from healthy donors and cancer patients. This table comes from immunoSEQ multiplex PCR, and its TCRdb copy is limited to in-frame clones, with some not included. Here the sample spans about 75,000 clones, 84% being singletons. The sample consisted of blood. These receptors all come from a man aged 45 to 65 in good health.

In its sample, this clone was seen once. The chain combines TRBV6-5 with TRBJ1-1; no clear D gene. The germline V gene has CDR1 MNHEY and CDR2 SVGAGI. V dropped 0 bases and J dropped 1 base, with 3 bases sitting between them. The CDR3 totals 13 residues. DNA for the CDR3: TGTGCCAGCAGTTACTCTTGGAACACTGAAGCTTTCTTT. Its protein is CASSYSWNTEAFF.

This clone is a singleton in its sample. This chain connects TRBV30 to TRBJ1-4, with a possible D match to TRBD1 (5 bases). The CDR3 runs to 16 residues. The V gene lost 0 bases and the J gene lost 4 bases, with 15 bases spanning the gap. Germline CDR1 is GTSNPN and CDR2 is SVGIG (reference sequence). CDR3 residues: CAWSVVFGAINEKLFF. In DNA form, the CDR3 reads TGTGCCTGGAGTGTTGTTTTTGGGGCAATTAATGAAAAACTGTTTTTT. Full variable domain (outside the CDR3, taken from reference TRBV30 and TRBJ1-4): SQTIHQWPATLVQPVGSPLSLECTVEGTSNPNLYWYRQAAGRGLQLLFYSVGIGQISSEVPQNLSASRPQDRQFILSSKKLLLSDSGFYLCAWSVVFGAINEKLFFGSGTQLSVL.

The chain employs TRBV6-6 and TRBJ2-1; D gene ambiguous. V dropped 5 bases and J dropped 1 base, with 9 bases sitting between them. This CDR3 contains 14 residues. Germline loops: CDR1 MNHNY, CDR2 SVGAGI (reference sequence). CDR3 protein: CASSPRSSYNEQFF. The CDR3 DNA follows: TGTGCCAGCAGTCCCCGAAGTTCCTACAATGAGCAGTTCTTC.

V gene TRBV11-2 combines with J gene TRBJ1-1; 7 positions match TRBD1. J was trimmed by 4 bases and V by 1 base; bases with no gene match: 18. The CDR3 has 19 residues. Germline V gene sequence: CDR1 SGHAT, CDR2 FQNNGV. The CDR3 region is CASSLVRLNTGVVATEAFF. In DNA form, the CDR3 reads TGTGCCAGCAGCTTAGTCCGTCTGAATACAGGGGTGGTTGCCACTGAAGCTTTCTTT.

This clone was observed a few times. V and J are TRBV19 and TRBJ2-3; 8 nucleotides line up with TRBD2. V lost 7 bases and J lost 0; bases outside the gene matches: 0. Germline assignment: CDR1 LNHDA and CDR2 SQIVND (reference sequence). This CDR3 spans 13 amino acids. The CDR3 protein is CASKRESTDTQYF. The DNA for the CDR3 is TGTGCCAGTAAGCGGGAGAGCACAGATACGCAGTATTTT.

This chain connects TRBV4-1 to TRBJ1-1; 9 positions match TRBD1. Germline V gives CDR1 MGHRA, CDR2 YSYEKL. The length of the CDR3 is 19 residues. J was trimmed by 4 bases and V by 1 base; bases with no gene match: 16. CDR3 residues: CASSQGPGNRGLGGTEAFF. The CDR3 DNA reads TGCGCCAGCAGCCAAGGTCCGGGGAACAGGGGGCTCGGCGGCACTGAAGCTTTCTTT.

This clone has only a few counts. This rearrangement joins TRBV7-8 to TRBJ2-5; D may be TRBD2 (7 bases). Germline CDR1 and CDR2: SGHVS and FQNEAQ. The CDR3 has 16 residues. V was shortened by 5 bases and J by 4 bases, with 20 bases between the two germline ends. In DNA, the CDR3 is TGTGCCAGCAGCCGCCCAAATGCGGGGGCCAGAGAGACCCAGTACTTC. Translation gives CASSRPNAGARETQYF. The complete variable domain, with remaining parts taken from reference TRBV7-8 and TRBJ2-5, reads GAGVSQSPRYKVAKRGQDVALRCDPISGHVSLFWYQQALGQGPEFLTYFQNEAQLDKSGLPSDRFFAERPEGSVSTLKIQRTQQEDSAVYLCASSRPNAGARETQYFGPGTRLLVL.

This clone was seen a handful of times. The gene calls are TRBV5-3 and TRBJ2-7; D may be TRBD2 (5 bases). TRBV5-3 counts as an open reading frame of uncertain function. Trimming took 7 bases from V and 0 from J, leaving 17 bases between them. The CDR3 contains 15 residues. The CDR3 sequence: CARGPRASSSYEQYF. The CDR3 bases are TGTGCCAGAGGCCCCCGGGCTAGCAGCTCCTACGAGCAGTACTTC.

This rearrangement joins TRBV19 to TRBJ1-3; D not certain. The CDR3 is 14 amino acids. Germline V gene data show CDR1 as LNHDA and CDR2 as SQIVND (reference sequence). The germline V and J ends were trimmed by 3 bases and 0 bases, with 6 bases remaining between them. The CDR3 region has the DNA TGTGCCAGTAGTATGGGTCACTCTGGAAACACCATATATTTT. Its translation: CASSMGHSGNTIYF.

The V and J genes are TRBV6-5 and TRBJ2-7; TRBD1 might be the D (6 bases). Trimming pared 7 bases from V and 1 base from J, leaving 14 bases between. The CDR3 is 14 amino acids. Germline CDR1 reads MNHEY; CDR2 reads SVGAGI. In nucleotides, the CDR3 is TGTGCCAGCACCCGCCTGGACAGATCCTACGAGCAGTACTTC. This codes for CASTRLDRSYEQYF.

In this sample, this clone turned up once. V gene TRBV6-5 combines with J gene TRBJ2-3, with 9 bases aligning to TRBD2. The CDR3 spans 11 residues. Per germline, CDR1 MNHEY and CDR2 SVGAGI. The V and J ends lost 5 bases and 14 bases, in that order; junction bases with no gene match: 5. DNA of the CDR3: TGTGCCAGCAGTCAGCGGGAGGAAATGTATTTT. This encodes CASSQREEMYF.

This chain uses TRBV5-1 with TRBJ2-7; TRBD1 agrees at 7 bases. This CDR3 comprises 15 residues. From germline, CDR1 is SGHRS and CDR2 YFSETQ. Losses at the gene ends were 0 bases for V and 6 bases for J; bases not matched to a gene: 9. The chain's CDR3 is CASSLAGDRDLEQYF. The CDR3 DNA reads TGCGCCAGCAGCTTGGCCGGAGACAGGGACCTCGAGCAGTACTTC.

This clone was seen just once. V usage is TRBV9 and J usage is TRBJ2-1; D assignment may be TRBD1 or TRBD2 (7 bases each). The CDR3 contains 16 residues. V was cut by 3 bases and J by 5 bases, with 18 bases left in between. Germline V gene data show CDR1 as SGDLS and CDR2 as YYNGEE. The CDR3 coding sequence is TGTGCCAGCAGCGAACAGCGGACTAGGGGGCACAATGAGCAGTTCTTC. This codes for CASSEQRTRGHNEQFF.

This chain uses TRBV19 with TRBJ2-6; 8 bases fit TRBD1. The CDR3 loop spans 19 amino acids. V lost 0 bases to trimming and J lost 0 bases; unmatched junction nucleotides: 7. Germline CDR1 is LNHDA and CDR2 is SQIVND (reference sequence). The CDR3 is CASSIDDRGLLSGANVLTF. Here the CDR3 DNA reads TGTGCCAGTAGTATAGATGACAGGGGACTCCTCTCTGGGGCCAACGTCCTGACTTTC.

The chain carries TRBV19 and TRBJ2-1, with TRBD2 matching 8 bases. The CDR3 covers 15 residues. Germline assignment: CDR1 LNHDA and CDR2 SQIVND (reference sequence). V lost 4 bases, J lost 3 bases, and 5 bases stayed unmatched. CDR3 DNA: TGTGCCAGTAGTAGTAGCGGGGACTTCTACAATGAGCAGTTCTTC. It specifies CASSSSGDFYNEQFF.

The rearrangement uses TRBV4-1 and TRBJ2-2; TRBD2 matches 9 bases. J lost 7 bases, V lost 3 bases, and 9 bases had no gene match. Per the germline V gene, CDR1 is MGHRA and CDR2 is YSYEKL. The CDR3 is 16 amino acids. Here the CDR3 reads CASSQLRGRDIGELFF. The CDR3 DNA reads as TGCGCCAGCAGCCAGTTGCGCGGGAGGGACATCGGGGAGCTGTTTTTT.

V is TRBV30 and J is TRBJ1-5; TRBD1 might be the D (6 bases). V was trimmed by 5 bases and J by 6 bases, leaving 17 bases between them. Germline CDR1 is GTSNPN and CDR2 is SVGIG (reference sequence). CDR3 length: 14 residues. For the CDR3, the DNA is TGTGCCTGGCCGACTACAGGGACGGGTCAGCCCCAGCATTTT. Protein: CAWPTTGTGQPQHF.

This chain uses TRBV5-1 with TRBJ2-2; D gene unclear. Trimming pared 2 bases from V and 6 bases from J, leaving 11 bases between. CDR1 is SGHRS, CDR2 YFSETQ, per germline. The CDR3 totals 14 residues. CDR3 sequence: CASSFVRGAGELFF. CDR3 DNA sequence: TGCGCCAGCAGCTTTGTCCGTGGGGCCGGGGAGCTGTTTTTT.

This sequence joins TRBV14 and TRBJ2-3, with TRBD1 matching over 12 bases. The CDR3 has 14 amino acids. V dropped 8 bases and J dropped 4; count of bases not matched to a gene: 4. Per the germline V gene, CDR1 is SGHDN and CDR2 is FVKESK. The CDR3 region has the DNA TGTGCCAGCCGGGACAGGGGGCGGGCAGATACGCAGTATTTT. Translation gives CASRDRGRADTQYF.

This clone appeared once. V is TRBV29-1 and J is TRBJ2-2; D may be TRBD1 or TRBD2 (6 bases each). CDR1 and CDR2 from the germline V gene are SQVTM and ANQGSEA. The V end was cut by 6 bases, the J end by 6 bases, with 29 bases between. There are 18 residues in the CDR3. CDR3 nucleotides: TGCAGCGTCCAAGTTATCCTGGGGGGCGCGAGTGGTCCCGGGGAGCTGTTTTTT. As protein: CSVQVILGGASGPGELFF.

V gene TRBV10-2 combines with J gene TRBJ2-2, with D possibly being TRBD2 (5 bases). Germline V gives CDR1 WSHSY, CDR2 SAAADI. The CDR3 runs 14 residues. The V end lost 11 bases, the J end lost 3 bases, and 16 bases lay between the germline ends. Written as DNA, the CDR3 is TGCGCCGTCCGGGGTCGGCGGGACACCGGGGAGCTGTTTTTT. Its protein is CAVRGRRDTGELFF.

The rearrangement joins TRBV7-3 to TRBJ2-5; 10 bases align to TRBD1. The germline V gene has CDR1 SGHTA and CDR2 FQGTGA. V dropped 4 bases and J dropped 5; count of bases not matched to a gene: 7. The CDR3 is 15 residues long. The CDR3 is CASSSTTGGLETQYF. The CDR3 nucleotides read TGTGCCAGCAGCTCTACGACAGGGGGCTTGGAGACCCAGTACTTC.

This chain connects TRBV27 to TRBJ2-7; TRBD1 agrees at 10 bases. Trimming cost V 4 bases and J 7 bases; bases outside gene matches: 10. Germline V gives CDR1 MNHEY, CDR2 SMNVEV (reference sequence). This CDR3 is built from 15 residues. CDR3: CASSSSTGGSGEQYF. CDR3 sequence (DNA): TGTGCCAGCAGTTCCTCGACAGGGGGCTCGGGTGAGCAGTACTTC.